The 19 T cell receptor beta chains listed next were all sequenced from one sample in a study of post-analysis software for immune sequencing data. Unique molecular identifiers had been added to the TCR beta cDNA libraries. MiXCR, applied by TCRdb to the PCR reads, yields one record per CDR3 protein. The sample has about 160,000 distinct CDR3 sequences; 35% to 40% are singletons. The source was blood, collected after autologous hematopoietic stem cell transplantation. Source of these receptors: a girl under 18 with multiple sclerosis.

The chain carries TRBV9 and TRBJ1-1; the D is unclear. The CDR3 loop spans 16 amino acids. V lost 0 bases and J 1 base, leaving 13 bases between the germline ends. CDR1 and CDR2 from the germline V gene are SGDLS and YYNGEE. The CDR3 here is CASSVDMIGRNTEAFF. CDR3 coding DNA: TGTGCCAGCAGCGTAGACATGATCGGAAGGAACACTGAAGCTTTCTTT.

The chain employs TRBV12-3 or TRBV12-4 and TRBJ1-1; tentative D call: TRBD1 (5 bases). Trimming took off 5 bases at V and 6 bases at J, with 19 bases between the two ends. This CDR3 is 15 amino acids long. Here the CDR3 reads CASSARWDLRSEAFF. The CDR3 DNA follows: TGTGCCAGCAGTGCCAGATGGGACCTTCGCTCTGAAGCTTTCTTT.

This clonotype was counted a few times. The V and J genes are TRBV7-9 and TRBJ1-2; D call uncertain. The V end was cut by 7 bases, the J end by 2 bases, with 11 bases between. This CDR3 region has 13 residues. Germline V CDR1 and CDR2: SEHNR, FQNEAQ (reference sequence). As DNA, the CDR3 is TGTGCCAGCACCCCGGCGGGAAACTATGGCTACACCTTC. Protein sequence: CASTPAGNYGYTF.

V gene TRBV5-4 combines with J gene TRBJ2-2; either TRBD1 or TRBD2 may supply D (6 bases each). CDR1 is SGHNT, CDR2 YYREEE, per germline (reference sequence). V was clipped by 3 bases and J by 3 bases, with 24 bases between them. The CDR3 consists of 19 residues. As DNA, the CDR3 is TGTGCCAGCAGCTCGCCGGGTGTTTGGGGGGCCGAGGACACCGGGGAGCTGTTTTTT. This codes for CASSSPGVWGAEDTGELFF. Filled out from reference TRBV5-4 and TRBJ2-2, the complete variable domain reads ETGVTQSPTHLIKTRGQQVTLRCSSQSGHNTVSWYQQALGQGPQFIFQYYREEENGRGNFPPRFSGLQFPNYSSELNVNALELDDSALYLCASSSPGVWGAEDTGELFFGEGSRLTVL.

Only a few counts were recorded for this clonotype. The chain combines TRBV11-3 with TRBJ2-7; 9 bases are shared with TRBD2. V trimming: 5 bases; J trimming: 9 bases; junction bases outside the gene matches: 14. The CDR3 extends over 15 amino acids. Germline CDR1 reads SGHNT; CDR2 reads YENEEA. This chain's CDR3 is CASSPISGSSGWQYF. In DNA form, the CDR3 reads TGTGCCAGCAGCCCCATTAGCGGGAGTAGCGGTTGGCAGTACTTC.

This clonotype was observed a handful of times. The genes are TRBV5-8 and TRBJ2-1, with D perhaps TRBD1 (6 bases). Germline loops: CDR1 SGHTS, CDR2 YDEGEE. This CDR3 comprises 16 residues. Deletions cut 2 bases from V and 0 bases from J, with 12 bases between. The CDR3 coding sequence is TGTGCCAGCAGCTTTTGGACAGTAAGCTCCTACAATGAGCAGTTCTTC. This sequence encodes CASSFWTVSSYNEQFF.

This clonotype was seen more than once but under ten times. An end of the junction differs from the germline gene, which may be a read error. The rearrangement joins TRBV4-1 to TRBJ1-5, with D tentatively TRBD1 (5 bases). Looked up from germline, CDR1 is MGHRA and CDR2 is YSYEKL. This CDR3 spans 15 amino acids. The CDR3 spells CASSQDLEDNQSQHF. For the CDR3, the DNA is TGCGCCAGCAGCCAAGATCTTGAGGACAATCAGTCCCAGCATTTT.

This clonotype was detected a few times. The CDR3 coding sequence is TGTGCCAGCAGCCCAGGACAGGGGAGAGACTATGGCTACACCTTC. Its protein is CASSPGQGRDYGYTF. This chain uses TRBV7-8 with TRBJ1-2; 9 nucleotides line up with TRBD1. The CDR3 is 15 residues long. Germline V gene sequence: CDR1 SGHVS, CDR2 FQNEAQ. The V gene end was trimmed by 5 bases and the J gene end by 3 bases; junction bases not matched to a gene: 7.

This chain connects TRBV14 to TRBJ1-1; TRBD1 agrees at 10 bases. Germline CDR1 is SGHDN and CDR2 is FVKESK. This CDR3 is built from 14 residues. The V segment lost 4 bases and the J segment 6 bases; nucleotides outside the gene matches: 5. The CDR3 bases are TGTGCCAGCAGCCCGGACAGGGGGTGGTCTGAAGCTTTCTTT. Residues: CASSPDRGWSEAFF.

This chain uses TRBV28 with TRBJ2-1; 9 nucleotides match TRBD2. The J call is in doubt because the DNA end fits TRBJ2-7 better. This CDR3 is 16 amino acids long. Germline V gives CDR1 MDHEN, CDR2 SYDVKM. The CDR3 loop is CASSRPPAGGYNEQYF. The CDR3 bases are TGTGCCAGCAGCCGCCCGCCAGCGGGAGGCTACAATGAGCAGTACTTC.

The J gene is TRBJ1-2, the V gene TRBV24-1; D unresolved. CDR1 and CDR2 (germline): KGHDR, SFDVKD. Trimming cost V 0 bases and J 8 bases, with 6 bases left between them. The CDR3 runs to 12 residues. The DNA of the CDR3 is TGTGCCACCAGTGATTTGCCAGGCGGCTACACCTTC. Encoded protein: CATSDLPGGYTF.

The chain combines TRBV5-1 with TRBJ2-5, with a tentative D call TRBD1 (6 bases). Germline V gene data show CDR1 as SGHRS and CDR2 as YFSETQ. The CDR3 spans 15 residues. V was clipped by 4 bases and J by 5 bases, with 18 bases between them. CDR3: CASSQNTGLLETQYF. CDR3 bases: TGCGCCAGCAGCCAAAACACAGGGCTCCTTGAGACCCAGTACTTC.

This clonotype came up once. Germline and junction disagree at one end, which may indicate a read error. This chain joins TRBV28 and TRBJ1-5; D unclear. Per the germline V gene, CDR1 is MDHEN and CDR2 is SYDVKM. The CDR3 contains 14 residues. CDR3 coding DNA: TGTACCAGCAGTTACTTCGGTGGAGGATTGACCCAGCATTTT. It yields the protein CTSSYFGGGLTQHF.

The rearrangement links TRBV6-5 to TRBJ2-7; D is possibly TRBD2 (6 bases). The CDR3 covers 16 residues. Germline V gene sequence: CDR1 MNHEY, CDR2 SVGAGI. Trimming removed 6 bases at V and 6 bases at J, with 24 bases between. The CDR3 DNA sequence: TGTGCCAGCAGGACTGATAGCAGGAGGGCCTCCGTCGAGCAGTACTTC. This codes for CASRTDSRRASVEQYF.

The chain uses TRBV3-1 and TRBJ2-1, with 7 bases fitting TRBD2. There are 16 residues in the CDR3. Germline CDR1 LGHDT, CDR2 YNNKEL (reference sequence). With V trimmed by 4 bases and J by 4 bases, 10 bases remained unmatched. CDR3 sequence reads: CASSPGWASGYNEQFF. The CDR3 coding sequence is TGTGCCAGCAGCCCCGGGTGGGCTAGCGGTTACAATGAGCAGTTCTTC.

The V and J genes are TRBV12-3 or TRBV12-4 and TRBJ2-5; 7 bases align to TRBD2. The CDR3 is made up of 12 amino acids. The J segment lost 2 bases and the V segment lost 8 bases, leaving 2 bases of the junction unmatched. The CDR3 loop is CASGEGQETQYF. For the CDR3, the DNA is TGTGCCAGCGGGGAGGGGCAAGAGACCCAGTACTTC.

This clonotype was detected once. Its ends do not fully match the called genes, so a read error is possible. The chain recombines TRBV6-6 with TRBJ2-5; D is possibly TRBD2 (5 bases). The J call could be wrong; TRBJ2-1 is a better fit for the DNA end. This CDR3 region has 13 residues. The germline gives CDR1 MNHNY, CDR2 SVGAGI (reference sequence). The CDR3 here is CATQETAEETQFF. The DNA of the CDR3 is TGCGCCACCCAAGAAACAGCGGAAGAGACCCAGTTCTTC.

This clonotype was observed a handful of times. The chain couples TRBV6-1 to TRBJ1-6; no definite D call. Trimming removed 2 bases from V and 0 bases from J, with 11 bases in between. CDR1 and CDR2 (germline): MNHNS, SASEGT. The CDR3 runs to 17 residues. CDR3 in amino acids: CASSERRGSSYNSPLHF. CDR3 DNA sequence: TGTGCCAGCAGTGAAAGGAGAGGGAGCTCCTATAATTCACCCCTCCACTTT.

This clonotype was observed at least ten times. The rearrangement joins TRBV3-1 to TRBJ2-3, with D tentatively TRBD1 (8 bases). The V end was cut by 4 bases, the J end by 2 bases, with 13 bases between. Germline CDR1 LGHDT, CDR2 YNNKEL (reference sequence). CDR3 size: 15 residues. The CDR3 nucleotides are TGTGCCAGCAGCCCCACAGGGGGGGTCACAGATACGCAGTATTTT. Protein product: CASSPTGGVTDTQYF.